The 21 T cell receptor beta chains given below trace back to one sample, sequenced in a study of CD8 T cells in cerebrospinal fluid in Alzheimer's disease. Using the 10x single-cell sequencing reads, TCRdb records one entry per CDR3 protein without DNA. This repertoire includes roughly 1,200 distinct CDR3 sequences. The specimen was cerebrospinal fluid. These receptors were obtained from a human donor with Alzheimer's disease.

Judged by frequency, this clonotype is medium-sized (0.01 to 0.1%). J is TRBJ1-5 and V is TRBV28; TCRdb returns TRBD1, unconfirmable since there is no DNA. Germline V gene sequence: CDR1 MDHEN, CDR2 SYDVKM. This CDR3 comprises 15 residues. The CDR3 is CASSRTGTSNQPQHF.

This clonotype is identified as medium-sized (0.01 to 0.1%) from frequency. V is TRBV18 and J is TRBJ2-1. The CDR3 is 14 residues long. Germline CDR1 and CDR2: KGHSH and LQKENI. CDR3 region: CASSPQRKDNEQFF.

According to its frequency, this clonotype is medium-sized. This chain uses TRBV6-6 with TRBJ2-7. CDR1 and CDR2 (germline): MNHNY, SVGAGI (reference sequence). The CDR3 runs to 13 residues. CDR3 amino acids: CASSATIEDEQYF.

Frequency places this clonotype as medium-sized. The V gene is TRBV20-1, the J gene TRBJ2-2; TCRdb names TRBD1, which stays unverified in the absence of DNA. This CDR3 is built from 15 residues. Germline V gene lookup returns CDR1 DFQATT and CDR2 SNEGSKA (reference sequence). CDR3 sequence: CSANLDRRNTGELFF.

Judged by frequency, this clonotype is large. V usage is TRBV18 and J usage is TRBJ2-7. Germline-derived CDR1 and CDR2 are KGHSH and LQKENI. The CDR3 extends over 14 amino acids. CDR3 sequence reads: CASSPRRDSYEQYF. Variable domain in full (rest from reference TRBV18 and TRBJ2-7): NAGVMQNPRHLVRRRGQEARLRCSPMKGHSHVYWYRQLPEEGLKFMVYLQKENIIDESGMPKERFSAEFPKEGPSILRIQQVVRGDSAAYFCASSPRRDSYEQYFGPGTRLTVT.

This clonotype registers medium-sized by frequency. CDR3 protein: CASSIPRASGELFF. The V gene is TRBV7-9, the J gene TRBJ2-2; TCRdb's D gene call, TRBD1, goes unchecked for lack of DNA. The CDR3 loop spans 14 amino acids. Looked up from germline, CDR1 is SEHNR and CDR2 is FQNEAQ (reference sequence).

This clonotype is identified as medium-sized (0.01 to 0.1%) from frequency. This chain connects TRBV5-4 to TRBJ1-1; TCRdb's D gene call, TRBD1, goes unchecked for lack of DNA. CDR1 SGHNT and CDR2 YYREEE come from the germline V gene (reference sequence). The CDR3 spans 15 residues. The CDR3 reads CASSLVTGAYTEAFF.

This clonotype is identified as medium-sized from frequency. The rearrangement uses TRBV12-3 or TRBV12-4 and TRBJ2-5; the TCRdb call, TRBD2, lacks DNA for checking. There are 14 residues in the CDR3. The CDR3 spells CASKTGIAIGTQYF.

This clonotype is classed as medium-sized by frequency. The chain has TRBV7-2 and TRBJ2-2; TCRdb names TRBD1, which stays unverified in the absence of DNA. This CDR3 has 13 amino acids. Germline CDR1 and CDR2: SGHTA and FQGNSA. The CDR3 loop reads CASQPRYTGELFF.

This clonotype is classed as medium-sized by frequency. This CDR3 is CASSYPDRDTEAFF. The V and J genes are TRBV11-1 and TRBJ1-1; TCRdb designates TRBD1, a call that cannot be tested without DNA. The CDR3 extends over 14 amino acids. CDR1 and CDR2 from the germline V gene are SGHAT and FQDESV (reference sequence).

By frequency, this clonotype registers medium-sized. The chain couples TRBV11-2 to TRBJ1-5; TCRdb's D gene call, TRBD1, goes unchecked for lack of DNA. Germline CDR1 and CDR2: SGHAT and FQNNGV. The CDR3 loop spans 13 amino acids. CDR3 sequence reads: CASSPGGQQPQHF.

This clonotype registers medium-sized by frequency. The rearrangement links TRBV4-2 to TRBJ2-7; TCRdb designates TRBD2, a call that cannot be tested without DNA. This CDR3 region has 16 residues. The germline CDR1 and CDR2 sequences are LGHNA and YNFKEQ. Here the CDR3 reads CASSQGGLAGADEQYF.

By frequency, this clonotype registers large. The V and J genes are TRBV20-1 and TRBJ1-2; lacking DNA, the TRBD1 call made by TCRdb goes unchecked. The CDR3 consists of 15 residues. CDR1 is DFQATT and CDR2 is SNEGSKA in the germline V gene (reference sequence). The CDR3 here is CSARDPAGVVSGYTF.

This clonotype is large by frequency. V usage is TRBV12-3 or TRBV12-4 and J usage is TRBJ2-1; TCRdb proposes TRBD1, but this gene call is untestable without DNA. CDR3 length equals 14 residues. CDR3 residues: CASRWAGGHNEQFF.

In terms of frequency, this clonotype is medium-sized. The V call is TRBV5-1, the J call TRBJ2-1; the TCRdb D gene call, TRBD2, has no DNA to confirm it. Germline V gene lookup returns CDR1 SGHRS and CDR2 YFSETQ. The CDR3 is 15 amino acids. CDR3: CASSPVPAGGNEQFF.

This clonotype is labeled medium-sized based on frequency. V and J are TRBV2 and TRBJ2-7; the TCRdb call, TRBD2, lacks DNA for checking. CDR3 size: 13 residues. CDR1 is SNHLY, CDR2 FYNNEI, per germline. The CDR3 reads CASSNGLDGEQYF.

This clonotype is classed as medium-sized by frequency. The chain links TRBV6-1 to TRBJ2-5. Germline V lookup: CDR1 MNHNS, CDR2 SASEGT. The CDR3 consists of 15 residues. CDR3 amino acids: CASSEAPASQETQYF.

This clonotype is labeled large based on frequency. V usage is TRBV20-1 and J usage is TRBJ2-7; TCRdb outputs TRBD1, but without DNA this stays unchecked. Germline CDR1 is DFQATT and CDR2 is SNEGSKA (reference sequence). This CDR3 is built from 14 residues. The CDR3 protein is CSARGSTLSYEQYF.

This clonotype is medium-sized (0.01 to 0.1%) by frequency. This rearrangement joins TRBV12-3 or TRBV12-4 to TRBJ2-1. The CDR3 contains 13 residues. This CDR3 reads CASSFYRRNEQFF.

Frequency places this clonotype as large (0.1 to 1%). J is TRBJ1-3 and V is TRBV7-8; TCRdb outputs TRBD1, but without DNA this stays unchecked. CDR3 length: 15 residues. Germline V gene lookup returns CDR1 SGHVS and CDR2 FQNEAQ. CDR3 protein: CASSFGDLSGNTIYF. Supplemented by reference TRBV7-8 and TRBJ1-3, the full variable domain reads GAGVSQSPRYKVAKRGQDVALRCDPISGHVSLFWYQQALGQGPEFLTYFQNEAQLDKSGLPSDRFFAERPEGSVSTLKIQRTQQEDSAVYLCASSFGDLSGNTIYFGEGSWLTVV.

This clonotype counts as medium-sized (0.01 to 0.1%) by frequency. This chain uses TRBV28 with TRBJ1-2; TCRdb names TRBD1, which stays unverified in the absence of DNA. Per the germline V gene, CDR1 is MDHEN and CDR2 is SYDVKM. The CDR3 is made up of 16 amino acids. This chain's CDR3 is CASSLPTTGGSNGYTF.